Following are 29 T cell receptor beta chains from one sample sequenced in a study of shared clonotypes between healthy human individuals (dated by TCRdb to about 2020). Libraries were built with the immunoSEQ multiplex PCR assay. Drawn from immuneACCESS, this table holds only the in-frame rearrangements with V and J called that TCRdb kept. Clones are partly lost; checked studies trace under half to an unresolved V gene and leave the rest unexplained. In all, the sample holds 2 million to 3 million clones, and approximately 93% of those were seen once. The top ten hold more than 0.35% of the sample. The sequencing sample was made of naive CD4+ T cells from PBMCs. The cell subset or site label, as the study defines it: CD45RA+ positively selected. The source of these receptors is a man between 18 and 35 years old in good health. Some clones in this sample may be carry-over from other donors' samples.

The rearrangement links TRBV5-8 to TRBJ1-5; perhaps TRBD1 as D (6 bases). Trimming left V 4 bases short and J 0 bases short, with 14 bases between. Per germline, CDR1 SGHTS and CDR2 YDEGEE. The CDR3 is made up of 16 amino acids. Here the CDR3 DNA reads TGTGCCAGCAGCGCCGCCGGACAGAATAGCAATCAGCCCCAGCATTTT. Translation: CASSAAGQNSNQPQHF. Full variable domain (missing parts from reference TRBV5-8 and TRBJ1-5): EAGVTQSPTHLIKTRGQQATLRCSPISGHTSVYWYQQALGLGLQFLLWYDEGEERNRGNFPPRFSGRQFPNYSSELNVNALELEDSALYLCASSAAGQNSNQPQHFGDGTRLSIL.

The chain carries TRBV4-2 and TRBJ1-6, with D tentatively TRBD1 (6 bases). The length of the CDR3 is 16 residues. V was shortened by 0 bases and J by 7 bases, with 13 bases between the two germline ends. Germline CDR1 reads LGHNA; CDR2 reads YNFKEQ. The CDR3 reads CASSQELGRGNSPLHF. The CDR3 bases are TGTGCCAGCAGCCAAGAACTAGGCAGGGGAAATTCACCCCTCCACTTT.

The rearrangement links TRBV7-2 to TRBJ2-6; TRBD1 matches at 10 bases. The CDR3 length is 16 residues. J gave up 4 bases and V 5 bases, and 5 bases lay outside the gene matches. Germline CDR1 and CDR2: SGHTA and FQGNSA. CDR3 region: CASSLTGGGGANVLTF. CDR3 nucleotide sequence: TGTGCCAGCAGCCTGACAGGGGGCGGAGGGGCCAACGTCCTGACTTTC.

This rearrangement joins TRBV27 to TRBJ2-2; D is uncertain. V shed 7 bases and J shed 1 base, with 7 bases lying between them. Germline V lookup: CDR1 MNHEY, CDR2 SMNVEV (reference sequence). The CDR3 has 13 amino acids. This chain's CDR3 is CASNPRNTGELFF. CDR3 DNA: TGTGCCAGCAATCCGAGGAACACCGGGGAGCTGTTTTTT.

The rearrangement uses TRBV7-2 and TRBJ2-7, with 10 bases identical to TRBD1. Trimming removed 8 bases from V and 4 bases from J; junction bases left unmatched: 11. Per the germline V gene, CDR1 is SGHTA and CDR2 is FQGNSA. The length of the CDR3 is 15 residues. CDR3 protein: CASGPRRDRGYEQYF. The CDR3 region has the DNA TGTGCCAGCGGACCACGCCGGGACAGGGGTTACGAGCAGTACTTC.

This clone was seen once. This rearrangement joins TRBV28 to TRBJ2-6; 7 nucleotides match TRBD1. This CDR3 is 19 amino acids long. With V trimmed by 7 bases and J by 0 bases, 15 bases remained unmatched. CDR1 and CDR2 (germline): MDHEN, SYDVKM. The CDR3 loop reads CASTTKPGQRRSGANVLTF. CDR3 bases: TGTGCCAGCACTACTAAACCGGGACAGAGACGCTCTGGGGCCAACGTCCTGACTTTC.

About this clone: Other nucleotide sequences from this sample produce the same CDR3. This rearrangement joins TRBV7-9 to TRBJ1-5; tentatively, D is TRBD1 (5 bases). V lost 1 base and J lost 7, with 8 bases in between. Looked up from germline, CDR1 is SEHNR and CDR2 is FQNEAQ (reference sequence). There are 13 residues in the CDR3. The CDR3 loop reads CASSLDRGQPQHF. In DNA form, the CDR3 reads TGTGCCAGCAGCTTAGATCGGGGCCAGCCCCAGCATTTT.

V and J are TRBV19 and TRBJ1-1; weak D call: TRBD1 (5 bases). CDR3 size: 14 residues. V was trimmed by 3 bases and J by 0 bases, leaving 8 bases between them. Germline CDR1 reads LNHDA; CDR2 reads SQIVND (reference sequence). CDR3 sequence reads: CASSMTAMNTEAFF. CDR3 DNA sequence: TGTGCCAGTAGTATGACAGCTATGAACACTGAAGCTTTCTTT.

This clone has a single count. This chain uses TRBV2 with TRBJ1-5; D unresolved. The germline V gene has CDR1 SNHLY and CDR2 FYNNEI. The CDR3 is 13 residues long. V gave up 3 bases and J gave up 4 bases, with 7 bases separating them. For the CDR3, the DNA is TGTGCCAGCAGTGAGCTGGGTAATCAGCCCCAGCATTTT. Its protein product is CASSELGNQPQHF. Based on the CDR3 plus reference TRBV2 and TRBJ1-5, the full variable domain is EPEVTQTPSHQVTQMGQEVILRCVPISNHLYFYWYRQILGQKVEFLVSFYNNEISEKSEIFDDQFSVERPDGSNFTLKIRSTKLEDSAMYFCASSELGNQPQHFGDGTRLSIL.

This chain uses TRBV7-2 with TRBJ1-2, with 9 positions matching TRBD1. CDR3 size: 13 residues. With 4 bases clipped from V and 8 bases from J, the junction kept 5 bases outside the gene matches. Germline-derived CDR1 and CDR2 are SGHTA and FQGNSA. CDR3 in amino acids: CASSSGTGKGYTF. In nucleotides, the CDR3 is TGTGCCAGCAGCTCCGGGACAGGGAAGGGCTACACCTTC. The whole variable domain, filled in from reference TRBV7-2 and TRBJ1-2, reads GAGVSQSPSNKVTEKGKDVELRCDPISGHTALYWYRQSLGQGLEFLIYFQGNSAPDKSGLPSDRFSAERTGGSVSTLTIQRTQQEDSAVYLCASSSGTGKGYTFGSGTRLTVV.

This clone is a singleton in its sample. The V gene is TRBV19, the J gene TRBJ2-2, with D uncertain. Germline values: CDR1 LNHDA, CDR2 SQIVND (reference sequence). Between the trimmed V and J ends, which lost 5 bases and 3 bases, there was a span of 16 bases. This CDR3 has 16 amino acids. The CDR3 is CASSLRADEDTGELFF. The CDR3 DNA reads TGTGCCAGTAGTCTCCGGGCAGACGAGGACACCGGGGAGCTGTTTTTT.

The chain links TRBV5-1 to TRBJ2-7; 13 nucleotides match TRBD2. J gave up 2 bases and V 4 bases, and 3 bases lay outside the gene matches. Germline CDR1 and CDR2: SGHRS and YFSETQ. This CDR3 region has 15 residues. The CDR3 spells CASSPTSGGTYEQYF. The CDR3 DNA is TGCGCCAGCAGCCCGACTAGCGGGGGGACCTACGAGCAGTACTTC.

This sequence joins TRBV28 and TRBJ2-6, with no clear D. The germline V gene encodes CDR1 MDHEN and CDR2 SYDVKM. The CDR3 spans 15 residues. Trimming pared 2 bases from V and 7 bases from J, leaving 12 bases between. CDR3 sequence: CASSLDLAHANVLTF. In DNA form, the CDR3 reads TGTGCCAGCAGTTTAGATCTTGCCCATGCCAACGTCCTGACTTTC.

The chain combines TRBV28 with TRBJ2-7; 7 bases match TRBD2. CDR1 and CDR2 (germline): MDHEN, SYDVKM. J gave up 3 bases and V 5 bases, and 4 bases lay outside the gene matches. The CDR3 runs 13 residues. The CDR3 here is CASSPAGVYEQYF. Written as DNA, the CDR3 is TGTGCCAGCAGTCCTGCGGGAGTCTACGAGCAGTACTTC.

The CDR3 nucleotides read TGTGCCAGCAGTGTATCGGGAGCGAAGAACACTGAAGCTTTCTTT. This encodes CASSVSGAKNTEAFF. The V call is TRBV28, the J call TRBJ1-1; no definite D call. The CDR3 is made up of 15 amino acids. V dropped 5 bases and J dropped 1 base, with 14 bases sitting between them. Germline CDR1 and CDR2: MDHEN and SYDVKM.

This clone showed up just once. The chain employs TRBV18 and TRBJ2-7; tentatively, D is TRBD2 (6 bases). The CDR3 sequence is 13 residues long. The V and J ends lost 5 bases and 4 bases respectively, with 12 bases between them. CDR1 is KGHSH and CDR2 is LQKENI in the germline V gene. CDR3 DNA sequence: TGTGCCAGCTCAGGGACTGGGGCATACGAGCAGTACTTC. This translates into CASSGTGAYEQYF.

This chain connects TRBV11-2 to TRBJ2-2; D is perhaps TRBD1 or TRBD2 (5 bases each). Germline values: CDR1 SGHAT, CDR2 FQNNGV. V was trimmed by 8 bases and J by 3 bases, leaving 16 bases between them. CDR3 length equals 15 residues. In nucleotides, the CDR3 is TGTGCCAGCCAAATGGGGCGGGCCTACACCGGGGAGCTGTTTTTT. Translation: CASQMGRAYTGELFF.

The chain has TRBV5-1 and TRBJ1-1; 7 nucleotides line up with TRBD1. CDR3 length equals 14 residues. Looked up from germline, CDR1 is SGHRS and CDR2 is YFSETQ. V lost 0 bases to trimming and J lost 10 bases; unmatched junction nucleotides: 9. CDR3 region: CASSLAHRGFGAFF. DNA of the CDR3: TGCGCCAGCAGCTTGGCCCACAGGGGTTTCGGAGCTTTCTTT. The full variable domain, rest sourced from reference TRBV5-1 and TRBJ1-1, is KAGVTQTPRYLIKTRGQQVTLSCSPISGHRSVSWYQQTPGQGLQFLFEYFSETQRNKGNFPGRFSGRQFSNSRSEMNVSTLELGDSALYLCASSLAHRGFGAFFGQGTRLTVV.

CDR3 residues: CASPSGQGRTPTYNEQFF. In DNA form, the CDR3 reads TGTGCCAGCCCCTCCGGACAGGGGAGGACTCCCACCTACAATGAGCAGTTCTTC. The gene calls are TRBV28 and TRBJ2-1; 9 nucleotides line up with TRBD1. The CDR3 covers 18 residues. Germline trimming cut 8 bases from V and 2 bases from J; bases unmatched to any gene: 16. Germline V gene sequence: CDR1 MDHEN, CDR2 SYDVKM.

There are a few counts of this clone. The rearrangement uses TRBV2 and TRBJ2-3; D is ambiguous. The ends were cut back, 6 bases at V and 10 bases at J, with 14 bases in the middle. CDR3 length: 12 residues. Germline V CDR1 and CDR2: SNHLY, FYNNEI. The CDR3 nucleotides are TGTGCCAGCAGCAGAACCCCCCCTTCGCAGTATTTT. Translated, it gives CASSRTPPSQYF.

The V gene is TRBV5-1, the J gene TRBJ2-5, with 13 bases identical to TRBD2. In germline, CDR1 is SGHRS, CDR2 YFSETQ. Trimming removed 4 bases from V and 5 bases from J; junction bases left unmatched: 8. The CDR3 contains 16 residues. The CDR3 reads CASSPGLAGIGETQYF. CDR3 DNA sequence: TGCGCCAGCAGCCCGGGACTAGCGGGAATAGGGGAGACCCAGTACTTC.

The V call is TRBV15, the J call TRBJ2-4, with 7 bases identical to TRBD2. The CDR3 totals 15 residues. J was trimmed by 1 base and V by 1 base; bases with no gene match: 1. Germline loops: CDR1 LNHNV, CDR2 YYDKDF (reference sequence). The CDR3 DNA follows: TGTGCCACCAGCAGAGCCGGGGGGGCCAAAAACATTCAGTACTTC. It is translated as CATSRAGGAKNIQYF.

The chain employs TRBV4-2 and TRBJ2-7, with 11 bases lining up with TRBD2. The CDR3 covers 18 residues. V lost 1 base, J lost 0 bases, and 8 bases stayed unmatched. CDR1 is LGHNA, CDR2 YNFKEQ, per germline. CDR3 DNA sequence: TGTGCCAGCAGCCAAGCTTTACTAGCGGGAGCCCCCTCCTACGAGCAGTACTTC. Protein sequence: CASSQALLAGAPSYEQYF.

The CDR3 region has the DNA TGCGCCAGCAGTAGTCTAGCGGGAGTATACTACGAGCAGTACTTC. Its translation is CASSSLAGVYYEQYF. This chain uses TRBV5-1 with TRBJ2-7, with TRBD2 identical over 10 bases. The CDR3 contains 15 residues. The junction had 8 bases not matched to a gene; V was cut back by 5 bases and J by 3 bases. Looked up from germline, CDR1 is SGHRS and CDR2 is YFSETQ.

The chain employs TRBV5-1 and TRBJ2-7; the D is unclear. This CDR3 has 11 residues. The germline V and J ends were trimmed by 5 bases and 4 bases, with 7 bases remaining between them. Germline V gives CDR1 SGHRS, CDR2 YFSETQ. CDR3 DNA: TGCGCCAGCAGAGGTACTTACGAGCAGTACTTC. It is translated as CASRGTYEQYF.

The chain recombines TRBV7-2 with TRBJ2-7; 7 positions match TRBD2. The CDR3 contains 12 residues. V trimming: 5 bases; J trimming: 9 bases; junction bases outside the gene matches: 7. Looked up from germline, CDR1 is SGHTA and CDR2 is FQGNSA. The CDR3 loop reads CASSPSGTTQYF. The DNA of the CDR3 is TGTGCCAGCAGCCCAAGCGGGACCACGCAGTACTTC.

The chain links TRBV2 to TRBJ1-5; weak D call: TRBD1 (6 bases). The V gene's germline CDR1 is SNHLY and CDR2 FYNNEI. The length of the CDR3 is 15 residues. The V end lost 8 bases, the J end lost 2 bases, and 16 bases lay between the germline ends. The CDR3 sequence is CASGPGDQRNQPQHF. The CDR3 coding sequence is TGTGCCAGCGGGCCAGGGGATCAACGCAATCAGCCCCAGCATTTT. The full variable domain, in which reference TRBV2 and TRBJ1-5 provide the parts outside the CDR3, is EPEVTQTPSHQVTQMGQEVILRCVPISNHLYFYWYRQILGQKVEFLVSFYNNEISEKSEIFDDQFSVERPDGSNFTLKIRSTKLEDSAMYFCASGPGDQRNQPQHFGDGTRLSIL.

About this clone itself: This sample also contains other DNA sequences that code for the same CDR3. The J gene is TRBJ2-1, the V gene TRBV27; D ambiguous. Trimming cost V 3 bases and J 0 bases, with 9 bases left between them. Germline loops: CDR1 MNHEY, CDR2 SMNVEV (reference sequence). There are 15 residues in the CDR3. Written as DNA, the CDR3 is TGTGCCAGCAGTTTGGCTAGAAGCTCCTACAATGAGCAGTTCTTC. Translated, it gives CASSLARSSYNEQFF.

The V and J genes are TRBV28 and TRBJ1-1; D unresolved. The length of the CDR3 is 12 residues. The germline V and J ends were trimmed by 6 bases and 6 bases, with 11 bases remaining between them. CDR1 is MDHEN, CDR2 SYDVKM, per germline. CDR3 nucleotide sequence: TGTGCCAGCAGGTCAAATACGGCTGAAGCTTTCTTT. This sequence encodes CASRSNTAEAFF.